Presented here are 18 T cell receptor beta chains from one specimen sequenced in a study of T cell repertoires in cytomegalovirus infection. MiXCR, applied by TCRdb to the reads, yields one record per CDR3 protein. The data hold about 900,000 distinct CDR3 sequences, with more than 25% observed a single time. Their antigens remain unidentified. Sequenced here: cultured CD8+ T cells from PBMCs, sampled from culture after CMV antigen stimulation. These receptors all stem from a human donor in good health (CMV status not recorded). Some clones in this sample may be carry-over from other donors' samples.

In this sample, this clonotype turned up a few times. The CDR3 bases are TGTGCCAGCAGTCCCAGGCAAGGGTGGACAGGACCCGAAGAGACCCAGTACTTC. Protein sequence: CASSPRQGWTGPEETQYF. The V and J genes are TRBV27 and TRBJ2-5, with TRBD1 matching 7 bases. Germline V CDR1 and CDR2: MNHEY, SMNVEV (reference sequence). This CDR3 has 18 amino acids. J lost 3 bases, V lost 5 bases, and 18 bases had no gene match.

This chain connects TRBV19 to TRBJ2-2, with D unresolved. Germline V gene sequence: CDR1 LNHDA, CDR2 SQIVND (reference sequence). CDR3 length: 13 residues. The V and J ends lost 4 bases and 5 bases respectively, with 8 bases between them. CDR3 region: CASSKIGTGELFF. The CDR3 bases are TGTGCCAGTAGTAAAATAGGGACCGGGGAGCTGTTTTTT.

This clonotype was counted a few times. The chain combines TRBV5-5 with TRBJ2-1, with D uncertain. Per the germline V gene, CDR1 is SGHKS and CDR2 is YYEKEE (reference sequence). Trimming stripped 1 base from V and 8 bases from J, with 10 bases between. The CDR3 sequence is 13 residues long. CDR3 in DNA: TGTGCCAGCAGCTTGTTCCGGGCCGATGAGCAGTTCTTC. This codes for CASSLFRADEQFF.

The chain combines TRBV7-3 with TRBJ1-6; the match to TRBD1 covers 7 bases. The CDR3 length is 14 residues. Germline-derived CDR1 and CDR2 are SGHTA and FQGTGA. V shed 3 bases and J 10 bases; nucleotides not matched to a gene: 6. CDR3 sequence (DNA): TGTGCCAGCAGCTTCGGGACAGAGCAATCACCCCTCCACTTT. This codes for CASSFGTEQSPLHF. Using reference TRBV7-3 and TRBJ1-6 for the parts outside the CDR3, the full variable domain is GAGVSQTPSNKVTEKGKYVELRCDPISGHTALYWYRQSLGQGPEFLIYFQGTGAADDSGLPNDRFFAVRPEGSVSTLKIQRTERGDSAVYLCASSFGTEQSPLHFGNGTRLTVT.

This clonotype was observed a handful of times. This chain links TRBV5-1 with TRBJ2-1; 11 bases are shared with TRBD1. V trimming: 3 bases; J trimming: 7 bases; junction bases outside the gene matches: 9. Germline values: CDR1 SGHRS, CDR2 YFSETQ. The CDR3 has 16 amino acids. The CDR3 loop is CASSWTGTGGVNEQFF. The CDR3 DNA reads TGCGCCAGCAGCTGGACCGGGACAGGGGGTGTGAATGAGCAGTTCTTC.

The chain couples TRBV20-1 to TRBJ2-7, with D perhaps matching TRBD2 (7 bases). The CDR3 covers 13 residues. V lost 7 bases to trimming and J lost 2 bases, with 15 bases between them. CDR1 DFQATT and CDR2 SNEGSKA come from the germline V gene (reference sequence). CDR3 loop: CSVPRGPTYEQYF. Written as DNA, the CDR3 is TGCAGTGTTCCGCGGGGGCCTACCTACGAGCAGTACTTC.

The J gene is TRBJ2-7, the V gene TRBV5-5; tentative D call: TRBD2 (5 bases). CDR3 length equals 14 residues. The germline V and J ends were trimmed by 2 bases and 3 bases, with 12 bases remaining between them. The germline gives CDR1 SGHKS, CDR2 YYEKEE (reference sequence). This chain's CDR3 is CASSLEGLYYEQYF. CDR3 bases: TGTGCCAGCAGCTTAGAGGGTCTATACTACGAGCAGTACTTC.

A few counts support this clonotype. This chain connects TRBV5-5 to TRBJ2-5; no reliable D call. This CDR3 region has 14 residues. CDR1 is SGHKS, CDR2 YYEKEE, per germline (reference sequence). V gave up 6 bases and J gave up 1 base, with 13 bases separating them. CDR3 sequence (DNA): TGTGCCAGCACCCCCCTTCGGCTCCAAGAGACCCAGTACTTC. It specifies CASTPLRLQETQYF. The complete variable domain, with remaining parts taken from reference TRBV5-5 and TRBJ2-5, reads DAGVTQSPTHLIKTRGQQVTLRCSPISGHKSVSWYQQVLGQGPQFIFQYYEKEERGRGNFPDRFSARQFPNYSSELNVNALLLGDSALYLCASTPLRLQETQYFGPGTRLLVL.

This clonotype came up a few times. For the CDR3, the DNA is TGTGCCAGCGTCGGACAGAGCAATTCACCCCTCCACTTT. Its translation is CASVGQSNSPLHF. This chain links TRBV27 with TRBJ1-6; tentative D call: TRBD1 (6 bases). This CDR3 has 13 amino acids. CDR1 is MNHEY and CDR2 is SMNVEV in the germline V gene (reference sequence). The V and J ends lost 8 bases and 7 bases respectively, with 12 bases between them.

This clonotype came up many times. J is TRBJ2-7 and V is TRBV6-1; D remains ambiguous. The CDR3 contains 12 residues. Trimming pared 2 bases from V and 3 bases from J, leaving 5 bases between. The germline V gene encodes CDR1 MNHNS and CDR2 SASEGT. This chain's CDR3 is CASSELGYEQYV. CDR3 nucleotides: TGTGCCAGCAGTGAACTGGGCTACGAGCAGTACGTC.

Turning to this clonotype: Its ends do not fully match the called genes, so a read error is possible. This chain uses TRBV7-7 with TRBJ2-1; 10 nucleotides align to TRBD1. CDR1 is SSHAT and CDR2 is FNYEAQ in the germline V gene (reference sequence). The CDR3 loop spans 16 amino acids. The CDR3 DNA sequence: TGTGCTAGCAGCTTACGTGGACAGGGGGTGCCGAATGAGCAGTTCTTC. As protein: CASSLRGQGVPNEQFF.

This sequence joins TRBV11-3 and TRBJ2-2; D is uncertain. Trimming took off 1 base at V and 0 bases at J, with 12 bases between the two ends. Germline V gene lookup returns CDR1 SGHNT and CDR2 YENEEA. The CDR3 is made up of 17 amino acids. The DNA for the CDR3 is TGTGCCAGCAGCTTAGGTGTCGGATACGCGAACACCGGGGAGCTGTTTTTT. It is translated as CASSLGVGYANTGELFF.

This clonotype occurred many times. This sequence joins TRBV7-6 and TRBJ2-2, with D perhaps TRBD2 (5 bases). V dropped 0 bases and J dropped 3 bases, with 11 bases sitting between them. This CDR3 spans 16 amino acids. Germline-derived CDR1 and CDR2 are SGHVS and FNYEAQ. The CDR3 region is CASSLAAGEDTGELFF. CDR3 nucleotides: TGTGCCAGCAGCTTAGCGGCGGGTGAAGACACCGGGGAGCTGTTTTTT.

This rearrangement joins TRBV4-2 to TRBJ1-6; TRBD1 agrees at 7 bases. CDR3 length: 16 amino acids. Germline CDR1 reads LGHNA; CDR2 reads YNFKEQ. Trimming took 0 bases from V and 7 from J; bases not matched to a gene: 6. The CDR3 DNA reads as TGTGCCAGCAGCCAAGATTATTGGGACAGAAATTCACCCCTCCACTTT. This sequence encodes CASSQDYWDRNSPLHF.

This clonotype was observed a handful of times. CDR3 nucleotide sequence: TGTGCCAGCAGTTCCGGGACAAGTCCCCGAAAACTGTTTTTT. This gives the protein CASSSGTSPRKLFF. The rearrangement joins TRBV27 to TRBJ1-4; weak D call: TRBD1 (6 bases). The V gene lost 4 bases and the J gene lost 10 bases, with 16 bases spanning the gap. The CDR3 is made up of 14 amino acids. CDR1 and CDR2 from the germline V gene are MNHEY and SMNVEV (reference sequence). The whole variable domain, remainder taken from reference TRBV27 and TRBJ1-4, is EAQVTQNPRYLITVTGKKLTVTCSQNMNHEYMSWYRQDPGLGLRQIYYSMNVEVTDKGDVPEGYKVSRKEKRNFPLILESPSPNQTSLYFCASSSGTSPRKLFFGSGTQLSVL.

This chain uses TRBV20-1 with TRBJ2-1; D could derive from TRBD1 or TRBD2 (5 bases each). Germline lookup yields CDR1 DFQATT and CDR2 SNEGSKA (reference sequence). The V end was cut by 1 base, the J end by 2 bases, with 18 bases between. The CDR3 runs to 17 residues. This CDR3 is CSARGRDPGGAYNEQFF. CDR3 nucleotides: TGCAGTGCTAGAGGACGGGACCCAGGTGGGGCCTACAATGAGCAGTTCTTC.

The V call is TRBV24-1, the J call TRBJ2-5, with 8 bases lining up with TRBD1. Germline lookup yields CDR1 KGHDR and CDR2 SFDVKD. Unmatched junction bases numbered 13, after V lost 4 bases and J lost 1 base. The CDR3 loop spans 18 amino acids. This chain's CDR3 is CATSDATLWTGIQETQYF. The CDR3 DNA sequence: TGTGCCACCAGTGACGCCACCTTATGGACAGGGATCCAAGAGACCCAGTACTTC.

The CDR3 DNA is TGTGCCAGCAGCTCCGGGACGCGGCGGATAGATACGCAGTATTTT. It specifies CASSSGTRRIDTQYF. The V gene is TRBV7-9, the J gene TRBJ2-3, with D perhaps matching TRBD1 or TRBD2 (5 bases each). In germline, CDR1 is SEHNR, CDR2 FQNEAQ (reference sequence). The CDR3 extends over 15 amino acids. V shed 4 bases and J shed 5 bases, with 16 bases lying between them.